These 7 T cell receptor beta chains share one sample of origin, sequenced in a study of human T cells and chemical hapten exposure. This sample's time point: patch test 3, about 24 weeks after DPC sensitization. Treatment of the sample: therapeutic diphenylcyclopropenone sensitization with weekly scalp DPC. One entry per CDR3 protein results from TCRdb running MiXCR on the RACE reads. The sample holds about 190,000 distinct CDR3 sequences; about 25% are singletons and the top ten take about 2.3%. This material consisted of whole blood, taken in connection with sensitization to the hapten diphenylcyclopropenone (DPC). The receptor set was obtained from a woman in her 40s with alopecia areata. Some clones in this sample may be carry-over from other donors' samples.

This clonotype has a handful of counts. V and J are TRBV6-2 or TRBV6-3 and TRBJ2-5; D call uncertain. CDR3 length: 13 amino acids. Germline assignment: CDR1 MNHEY and CDR2 SVGEGT. V was shortened by 1 base and J by 4 bases, with 7 bases between the two germline ends. CDR3 sequence: CASSYYQAETQYF. The CDR3 region has the DNA TGTGCCAGCAGTTACTATCAAGCAGAGACCCAGTACTTC.

V usage is TRBV10-3 and J usage is TRBJ2-7; 9 nucleotides align to TRBD1. This CDR3 spans 13 amino acids. From germline, CDR1 is ENHRY and CDR2 SYGVKD. V trimming: 10 bases; J trimming: 3 bases; junction bases outside the gene matches: 7. The CDR3 nucleotides read TGTGCCACCGGGACAGGGAACCACTACGAGCAGTACTTC. Translating gives CATGTGNHYEQYF.

This clonotype was seen only a few times. The chain is built from TRBV29-1 and TRBJ2-1; no clear D gene. V lost 6 bases and J 0 bases, leaving 12 bases between the germline ends. Germline CDR1 and CDR2: SQVTM and ANQGSEA. This CDR3 region has 14 residues. DNA for the CDR3: TGCAGCGTCGTGGCTATAAGCTCCTACAATGAGCAGTTCTTC. Amino acid sequence: CSVVAISSYNEQFF.

V and J are TRBV20-1 and TRBJ2-3; TRBD2 matches at 10 bases. CDR1 and CDR2 from the germline V gene are DFQATT and SNEGSKA (reference sequence). The CDR3 has 13 residues. Unmatched junction bases numbered 4, after V lost 5 bases and J lost 5 bases. DNA of the CDR3: TGCAGTGCTGGGACTAGCGTTGGAGATACGCAGTATTTT. Encoded protein: CSAGTSVGDTQYF.

This clonotype occurred once. CDR3 nucleotides: TGTGCCAGCAGCTTACGGGACAGGGGTCGCGGCTACACCTTC. Protein: CASSLRDRGRGYTF. The V and J genes are TRBV7-2 and TRBJ1-2, with TRBD1 matching 10 bases. Germline lookup yields CDR1 SGHTA and CDR2 FQGNSA. The CDR3 consists of 14 residues. The V segment lost 2 bases and the J segment 8 bases; nucleotides outside the gene matches: 5.

This clonotype occurred once. The chain recombines TRBV20-1 with TRBJ1-2; D not certain. Trimming took off 0 bases at V and 5 bases at J, with 16 bases between the two ends. The CDR3 contains 15 residues. Germline V gene lookup returns CDR1 DFQATT and CDR2 SNEGSKA (reference sequence). CDR3 amino acids: CSARDQVARRYGYTF. The CDR3 region has the DNA TGCAGTGCTAGAGATCAGGTGGCCAGGAGATATGGCTACACCTTC.

V and J are TRBV10-3 and TRBJ1-6; a possible D gene is TRBD1 (5 bases). V was trimmed by 4 bases and J by 11 bases, leaving 15 bases between them. The CDR3 has 14 amino acids. The germline gives CDR1 ENHRY, CDR2 SYGVKD. CDR3 loop: CAISGGTLSTPLHF. DNA for the CDR3: TGTGCCATCAGTGGGGGCACGTTATCTACACCCCTCCACTTT.